The 14 T cell receptor beta chains reported below all come from one sample, sequenced in a study of cytomegalovirus exposure and HLA in healthy donors. The PCR ran on 60 Vbeta and 13 Jbeta primers. Clones were sequenced by immunoSEQ multiplex PCR, and TCRdb holds only the in-frame ones, with some missing. The table includes about 150,000 clones, approximately 79% detected once. Sample: PBMCs. These receptors all come from a woman aged 30 to 39 in good health and CMV-seronegative.

Of note for this clone: At the DNA level, this CDR3 is encoded by other sequences in the same sample as well. This chain uses TRBV15 with TRBJ2-7; 7 bases agree with TRBD1. Germline CDR1 LNHNV, CDR2 YYDKDF (reference sequence). This CDR3 has 13 amino acids. The V and J ends lost 8 bases and 0 bases, in that order; junction bases with no gene match: 4. The CDR3 here is CATSRDSSYEQYF. As DNA, the CDR3 is TGTGCCACCTCCCGGGACAGCTCCTACGAGCAGTACTTC.

This clone was found a few times. The chain couples TRBV6-1 to TRBJ2-1; 7 bases fit TRBD2. The germline gives CDR1 MNHNS, CDR2 SASEGT. With 2 bases clipped from V and 5 bases from J, the junction kept 6 bases outside the gene matches. The CDR3 is made up of 15 amino acids. The CDR3 loop reads CASSELAGVNNEQFF. CDR3 coding DNA: TGTGCCAGCAGTGAACTGGCGGGGGTTAACAATGAGCAGTTCTTC.

CDR3 nucleotides: TGCGCCAGCAGCGATCGGACAGGGGGTAACACTGAAGCTTTCTTT. It yields the protein CASSDRTGGNTEAFF. The chain links TRBV4-3 to TRBJ1-1; 10 bases are shared with TRBD1. CDR1 and CDR2 (germline): LGHNA, YSLEER. There are 15 residues in the CDR3. Trimming cost V 5 bases and J 2 bases; bases outside gene matches: 5.

The chain has TRBV19 and TRBJ2-1; 7 bases are shared with TRBD1. Germline CDR1 is LNHDA and CDR2 is SQIVND (reference sequence). The CDR3 sequence is 14 residues long. Germline trimming cut 6 bases from V and 0 bases from J; bases unmatched to any gene: 2. The CDR3 reads CASRRQGSYNEQFF. The CDR3 nucleotides read TGTGCCAGTAGAAGACAGGGCTCCTACAATGAGCAGTTCTTC.

V and J are TRBV18 and TRBJ1-4; the D gene is possibly TRBD1 (5 bases). The germline CDR1 and CDR2 sequences are KGHSH and LQKENI. The CDR3 is 14 amino acids. V dropped 2 bases and J dropped 4 bases, with 8 bases sitting between them. The CDR3: CASSPARVNEKLFF. The CDR3 DNA is TGTGCCAGCTCACCAGCCAGGGTTAATGAAAAACTGTTTTTT.

The V gene is TRBV5-1, the J gene TRBJ1-2, with TRBD1 identical over 10 bases. The V gene's germline CDR1 is SGHRS and CDR2 YFSETQ. V was clipped by 4 bases and J by 5 bases; unmatched bases: 8. This CDR3 spans 15 amino acids. CDR3: CASSRQGADGYGYTF. As DNA, the CDR3 is TGCGCCAGCAGCAGACAGGGGGCTGATGGATATGGCTACACCTTC. Using reference TRBV5-1 and TRBJ1-2 for the parts outside the CDR3, the full variable domain is KAGVTQTPRYLIKTRGQQVTLSCSPISGHRSVSWYQQTPGQGLQFLFEYFSETQRNKGNFPGRFSGRQFSNSRSEMNVSTLELGDSALYLCASSRQGADGYGYTFGSGTRLTVV.

The CDR3, as DNA: TGTGCCAGCATAGGACGGGGACTTTACACAGATACGCAGTATTTT. This sequence encodes CASIGRGLYTDTQYF. The chain recombines TRBV6-5 with TRBJ2-3, with D perhaps TRBD2 (6 bases). Germline V gene data show CDR1 as MNHEY and CDR2 as SVGAGI. There are 15 residues in the CDR3. V lost 7 bases to trimming and J lost 2 bases, with 16 bases between them.

The chain uses TRBV7-2 and TRBJ2-3; the D gene is possibly TRBD2 (6 bases). CDR1 SGHTA and CDR2 FQGNSA come from the germline V gene. Trimming removed 1 base at V and 2 bases at J, with 16 bases between. The CDR3 length is 17 residues. The CDR3 sequence: CASSLGVGTYPTDTQYF. The CDR3 nucleotides are TGTGCCAGCAGCTTAGGAGTTGGGACTTACCCCACAGATACGCAGTATTTT.

This clone was seen a single time. V gene TRBV7-6 combines with J gene TRBJ2-1, with D perhaps matching TRBD1 (6 bases). The CDR3 totals 15 residues. CDR1 is SGHVS, CDR2 FNYEAQ, per germline. The V end lost 5 bases, the J end lost 5 bases, and 16 bases lay between the germline ends. The CDR3 loop is CASSTMTSGDNEQFF. In DNA form, the CDR3 reads TGTGCCAGCAGCACCATGACATCAGGGGACAATGAGCAGTTCTTC.

The rearrangement uses TRBV19 and TRBJ2-7; the match to TRBD1 covers 9 bases. Looked up from germline, CDR1 is LNHDA and CDR2 is SQIVND (reference sequence). With 4 bases clipped from V and 5 bases from J, the junction kept 6 bases outside the gene matches. There are 14 residues in the CDR3. The CDR3 is CASSRRDRVHEQYF. CDR3 DNA sequence: TGTGCCAGTAGTAGGCGGGACAGGGTCCACGAGCAGTACTTC.

The chain joins TRBV13 to TRBJ2-1; 7 nucleotides align to TRBD1. In germline, CDR1 is PRHDT, CDR2 FYEKMQ (reference sequence). Trimming removed 5 bases from V and 6 bases from J; junction bases left unmatched: 10. The CDR3 length is 15 residues. The DNA for the CDR3 is TGTGCCAGCAGCGCTCTGGGACAGCCCTTCAATGAGCAGTTCTTC. It is translated as CASSALGQPFNEQFF. Variable domain in full (rest from reference TRBV13 and TRBJ2-1): AAGVIQSPRHLIKEKRETATLKCYPIPRHDTVYWYQQGPGQDPQFLISFYEKMQSDKGSIPDRFSAQQFSDYHSELNMSSLELGDSALYFCASSALGQPFNEQFFGPGTRLTVL.

The J gene is TRBJ1-6, the V gene TRBV9; D is ambiguous. From germline, CDR1 is SGDLS and CDR2 YYNGEE. Trimming left V 1 base short and J 9 bases short, with 11 bases between. There are 14 residues in the CDR3. This CDR3 reads CASSVSGVGSPLHF. The DNA for the CDR3 is TGTGCCAGCAGCGTATCCGGGGTCGGTTCACCCCTCCACTTT.

This clone was seen a handful of times. The chain recombines TRBV5-4 with TRBJ2-7, with 9 bases identical to TRBD1. V shed 0 bases and J 5 bases; nucleotides not matched to a gene: 3. This CDR3 contains 14 residues. CDR1 and CDR2 (germline): SGHNT, YYREEE (reference sequence). The CDR3 region has the DNA TGTGCCAGCAGCTTGGGGGACAGGGTACACGAGCAGTACTTC. Translation: CASSLGDRVHEQYF.

This chain joins TRBV7-9 and TRBJ1-5; 7 bases agree with TRBD1. The germline CDR1 and CDR2 sequences are SEHNR and FQNEAQ (reference sequence). The V gene end was trimmed by 3 bases and the J gene end by 2 bases; junction bases not matched to a gene: 4. CDR3 length: 15 residues. CDR3 loop: CASSFRDSGNQPQHF. The CDR3 coding sequence is TGTGCCAGCAGCTTCCGGGACAGCGGCAATCAGCCCCAGCATTTT.